The present T cell receptor (beta chain) was sequenced within a study of blood T cell repertoires in COVID-19. Original analysis: Cell counts per sample came from amplifying reference gene primers. Clones were read by immunoSEQ multiplex PCR, and TCRdb kept only the in-frame ones, dropping some. Clone size and the V and J calls come from that table; the DNA yielded D and trimming. Of about 200,000 clones listed, 60% to 85% are singletons. This clone has just one count. Per the germline V gene, CDR1 is MNHNS and CDR2 is SASEGT. V was trimmed by 2 bases and J by 1 base, leaving 11 bases between them. The CDR3 has 15 residues.

The sequence was collected from a woman in her seventies with acute or convalescent COVID-19. Sample: peripheral blood. V gene TRBV6-1 combines with J gene TRBJ2-5, with a possible D match to TRBD2 (5 bases). CDR3 sequence (DNA): TGTGCCAGCAGTGAATTCCCGGGAACCCAAGAGACCCAGTACTTC. Its translation: CASSEFPGTQETQYF.